Each of the 24 T cell receptor beta chains below was sequenced from the same sample in a study of T cells in localized non-small cell lung cancer. Using immunoSEQ multiplex PCR, the repertoire was profiled, and TCRdb retains in-frame clones only, with some absent. Counted here are some 140,000 clones, around 92% occurring once; the ten biggest clones make up over 1.5%. The sequences come from peripheral blood, collected before any cancer treatment. These receptors were obtained from a female donor aged 60 or older with stage I lung adenocarcinoma.

V and J are TRBV5-1 and TRBJ2-1; TRBD2 matches at 9 bases. The V and J ends lost 0 bases and 9 bases, in that order; junction bases with no gene match: 4. The CDR3 is 14 residues long. Germline V gene data show CDR1 as SGHRS and CDR2 as YFSETQ. The CDR3, as DNA: TGCGCCAGCAGCTTGGCCGTTAGCGGGAGTGAGCAGTTCTTC. It codes for CASSLAVSGSEQFF. The variable domain in full, with the rest retrieved from reference TRBV5-1 and TRBJ2-1, is KAGVTQTPRYLIKTRGQQVTLSCSPISGHRSVSWYQQTPGQGLQFLFEYFSETQRNKGNFPGRFSGRQFSNSRSEMNVSTLELGDSALYLCASSLAVSGSEQFFGPGTRLTVL.

This chain connects TRBV5-1 to TRBJ1-2; the D gene is possibly TRBD1 (5 bases). CDR3 length: 14 residues. Germline V gene lookup returns CDR1 SGHRS and CDR2 YFSETQ. V was cut by 4 bases and J by 3 bases, with 13 bases left in between. The CDR3 loop reads CASSLGQGDYGYTF. In DNA, the CDR3 is TGCGCCAGCAGCCTGGGGCAGGGTGACTATGGCTACACCTTC.

The chain employs TRBV28 and TRBJ1-3, with 7 nucleotides matching TRBD1. V gave up 4 bases and J gave up 0 bases; unmatched junction bases: 12. The germline gives CDR1 MDHEN, CDR2 SYDVKM. CDR3 length equals 18 residues. The CDR3 sequence is CASSSATGSALSGNTIYF. CDR3 DNA sequence: TGTGCCAGCAGTTCCGCGACAGGGTCCGCACTCTCTGGAAACACCATATATTTT.

The chain recombines TRBV9 with TRBJ1-1; D is undetermined. There are 16 residues in the CDR3. Per germline, CDR1 SGDLS and CDR2 YYNGEE. Trimming left V 4 bases short and J 1 base short, with 17 bases between. The CDR3 loop reads CASSPIPASENTEAFF. Written as DNA, the CDR3 is TGTGCCAGCAGCCCCATTCCCGCAAGTGAGAACACTGAAGCTTTCTTT.

The chain has TRBV29-1 and TRBJ2-2; D call uncertain. CDR1 is SQVTM and CDR2 is ANQGSEA in the germline V gene. V was trimmed by 7 bases and J by 3 bases, leaving 6 bases between them. This CDR3 is 11 amino acids long. The CDR3, as DNA: TGCAGCGCCCAGGACACCGGGGAGCTGTTTTTT. Translating gives CSAQDTGELFF.

The chain joins TRBV5-4 to TRBJ1-3; D uncertain. Germline CDR1 reads SGHNT; CDR2 reads YYREEE (reference sequence). V lost 2 bases and J 0 bases, leaving 6 bases between the germline ends. This CDR3 has 14 amino acids. CDR3 coding DNA: TGTGCCAGCAGCTTCGAAGTCTCTGGAAACACCATATATTTT. Protein product: CASSFEVSGNTIYF.

The chain employs TRBV28 and TRBJ2-7; D gene uncertain. The CDR3 is 14 amino acids. V was trimmed by 6 bases and J by 0 bases, leaving 12 bases between them. Germline V CDR1 and CDR2: MDHEN, SYDVKM. CDR3 residues: CASRRSPPSYEQYF. CDR3 nucleotide sequence: TGTGCCAGCAGGAGGAGCCCCCCCTCCTACGAGCAGTACTTC.

This rearrangement joins TRBV6-6 to TRBJ2-5; either TRBD1 or TRBD2 may fit D (7 bases each). The DNA end favors TRBJ2-7, so the J call may be wrong. CDR1 and CDR2 from the germline V gene are MNHNY and SVGAGI (reference sequence). The length of the CDR3 is 12 residues. The CDR3: CATRGGPYEQYF. In DNA, the CDR3 is TGTGCCACCAGGGGGGGCCCCTACGAGCAGTACTTC.

V and J are TRBV11-2 and TRBJ2-1, with 7 bases identical to TRBD2. Germline-derived CDR1 and CDR2 are SGHAT and FQNNGV. The CDR3 sequence is 14 residues long. V dropped 3 bases and J dropped 6; count of bases not matched to a gene: 5. CDR3 loop: CASSLAGVINEQFF. The CDR3 DNA reads as TGTGCCAGCAGCTTGGCGGGGGTGATCAATGAGCAGTTCTTC.

The J gene is TRBJ1-5, the V gene TRBV6-6, with a tentative D call TRBD1 (5 bases). CDR1 MNHNY and CDR2 SVGAGI come from the germline V gene (reference sequence). The CDR3 covers 16 residues. Trimming removed 6 bases at V and 8 bases at J, with 23 bases between. CDR3 sequence (DNA): TGTGCCAGCAGCTTCTCCTCTCCGGGGCACCTTGAGCCCCAGCATTTT. Translated, it gives CASSFSSPGHLEPQHF.

The gene calls are TRBV2 and TRBJ2-1, with 9 bases that match TRBD2. Germline V lookup: CDR1 SNHLY, CDR2 FYNNEI. The CDR3 loop spans 14 amino acids. V lost 7 bases, J lost 4 bases, and 5 bases stayed unmatched. The CDR3 DNA sequence: TGTGCCAGCACACCGGGACTAGCTTACAATGAGCAGTTCTTC. It yields the protein CASTPGLAYNEQFF. Full variable domain (missing parts from reference TRBV2 and TRBJ2-1): EPEVTQTPSHQVTQMGQEVILRCVPISNHLYFYWYRQILGQKVEFLVSFYNNEISEKSEIFDDQFSVERPDGSNFTLKIRSTKLEDSAMYFCASTPGLAYNEQFFGPGTRLTVL.

The rearrangement joins TRBV19 to TRBJ2-3, with 10 bases aligning to TRBD2. This CDR3 contains 18 residues. Germline assignment: CDR1 LNHDA and CDR2 SQIVND (reference sequence). V lost 3 bases to trimming and J lost 1 base; unmatched junction nucleotides: 10. CDR3 loop: CASSIDGSSGGGTDTQYF. The CDR3 nucleotides read TGTGCCAGTAGTATTGATGGGTCGAGCGGGGGGGGCACAGATACGCAGTATTTT.

This rearrangement joins TRBV28 to TRBJ1-3; possible D gene TRBD1, 5 bases. Germline V lookup: CDR1 MDHEN, CDR2 SYDVKM. The V end lost 2 bases, the J end lost 2 bases, and 10 bases lay between the germline ends. CDR3 length: 15 residues. CDR3 amino acids: CASSLAGNPGNTIYF. Written as DNA, the CDR3 is TGTGCCAGCAGTTTAGCAGGGAACCCTGGAAACACCATATATTTT.

V is TRBV9 and J is TRBJ2-5; D assignment may be TRBD1 or TRBD2 (5 bases each). V gave up 3 bases and J gave up 6 bases, with 15 bases separating them. CDR3 length: 14 residues. Germline V CDR1 and CDR2: SGDLS, YYNGEE. The CDR3 loop reads CASSGAGTYKTQYF. The CDR3 DNA follows: TGTGCCAGCAGCGGGGCCGGGACCTATAAGACCCAGTACTTC.

This clone was seen once. V gene TRBV5-1 combines with J gene TRBJ2-3; D unresolved. This CDR3 has 13 amino acids. Trimming pared 0 bases from V and 6 bases from J, leaving 8 bases between. Germline V gene data show CDR1 as SGHRS and CDR2 as YFSETQ. The CDR3 DNA sequence: TGCGCCAGCAGCTTGGAAGGTGTCGATACGCAGTATTTT. Amino acid sequence: CASSLEGVDTQYF.

The chain recombines TRBV7-3 with TRBJ2-7; 7 nucleotides line up with TRBD1. J was trimmed by 6 bases and V by 1 base; bases with no gene match: 9. The CDR3 contains 15 residues. Germline V CDR1 and CDR2: SGHTA, FQGTGA. DNA of the CDR3: TGTGCCAGCAGCTTAATAGGGGGCTGGGTCGGCGAGCAGTACTTC. This codes for CASSLIGGWVGEQYF.

This clone was found a few times. The J gene is TRBJ1-2, the V gene TRBV30, with D possibly being TRBD1 (5 bases). The CDR3 totals 13 residues. Germline values: CDR1 GTSNPN, CDR2 SVGIG (reference sequence). Trimming pared 5 bases from V and 0 bases from J, leaving 10 bases between. This chain's CDR3 is CAWHRPPNYGYTF. The CDR3 DNA reads as TGTGCCTGGCACAGGCCGCCTAACTATGGCTACACCTTC.

The J gene is TRBJ2-7, the V gene TRBV9; D is possibly TRBD2 (6 bases). CDR1 and CDR2 (germline): SGDLS, YYNGEE. The CDR3 covers 14 residues. V was shortened by 4 bases and J by 5 bases, with 16 bases between the two germline ends. CDR3 bases: TGTGCCAGCAGCCCGAGACTAGTTATAGACGAGCAGTACTTC. Translation: CASSPRLVIDEQYF.

The CDR3 region has the DNA TGTGCCAGCAGCGTCGGGGGGCGCTCCTACAATGAGCAGTTCTTC. Protein sequence: CASSVGGRSYNEQFF. The chain uses TRBV9 and TRBJ2-1; a possible D gene is TRBD2 (7 bases). The V end lost 2 bases, the J end lost 0 bases, and 9 bases lay between the germline ends. The germline V gene has CDR1 SGDLS and CDR2 YYNGEE. This CDR3 region has 15 residues.

This clone turned up a few times. This chain joins TRBV6-5 and TRBJ1-2; D unclear. This CDR3 has 14 residues. The V end was cut by 3 bases, the J end by 1 base, with 9 bases between. Germline V gene data show CDR1 as MNHEY and CDR2 as SVGAGI. CDR3 nucleotide sequence: TGTGCCAGCAGTTATATAGGGCTTAACTATGGCTACACCTTC. Translation gives CASSYIGLNYGYTF.

In DNA, the CDR3 is TGTGCCAGCAGCTTAAAACAGGGGAATGAGCAGTTCTTC. Its translation is CASSLKQGNEQFF. The chain carries TRBV7-3 and TRBJ2-1; 7 positions match TRBD1. The CDR3 consists of 13 residues. CDR1 is SGHTA, CDR2 FQGTGA, per germline. J lost 7 bases, V lost 1 base, and 1 base had no gene match.

V is TRBV4-1 and J is TRBJ2-1; a possible D gene is TRBD2 (6 bases). The ends were cut back, 4 bases at V and 3 bases at J, with 13 bases in the middle. Germline V gene sequence: CDR1 MGHRA, CDR2 YSYEKL. The CDR3 runs 15 residues. CDR3 residues: CASSRLDYFYNEQFF. CDR3 DNA: TGCGCCAGCAGCCGCCTGGACTATTTCTACAATGAGCAGTTCTTC.

This chain connects TRBV11-2 to TRBJ2-7, with D perhaps being TRBD1 or TRBD2 (5 bases each). The V end was cut by 0 bases, the J end by 4 bases, with 10 bases between. CDR1 and CDR2 from the germline V gene are SGHAT and FQNNGV. This CDR3 contains 14 residues. CDR3 sequence: CASSLEQGVYEQYF. The CDR3 region has the DNA TGTGCCAGCAGCTTAGAGCAGGGAGTGTACGAGCAGTACTTC.

The chain uses TRBV11-1 and TRBJ1-1; maybe TRBD1 (5 bases). The germline gives CDR1 SGHAT, CDR2 FQDESV (reference sequence). The CDR3 totals 14 residues. V was trimmed by 5 bases and J by 0 bases, leaving 10 bases between them. This CDR3 is CASSPGRMNTEAFF. DNA of the CDR3: TGTGCCAGCAGCCCGGGACGGATGAACACTGAAGCTTTCTTT. Full variable domain (outside the CDR3, taken from reference TRBV11-1 and TRBJ1-1): EAEVAQSPRYKITEKSQAVAFWCDPISGHATLYWYRQILGQGPELLVQFQDESVVDDSQLPKDRFSAERLKGVDSTLKIQPAELGDSAMYLCASSPGRMNTEAFFGQGTRLTVV.